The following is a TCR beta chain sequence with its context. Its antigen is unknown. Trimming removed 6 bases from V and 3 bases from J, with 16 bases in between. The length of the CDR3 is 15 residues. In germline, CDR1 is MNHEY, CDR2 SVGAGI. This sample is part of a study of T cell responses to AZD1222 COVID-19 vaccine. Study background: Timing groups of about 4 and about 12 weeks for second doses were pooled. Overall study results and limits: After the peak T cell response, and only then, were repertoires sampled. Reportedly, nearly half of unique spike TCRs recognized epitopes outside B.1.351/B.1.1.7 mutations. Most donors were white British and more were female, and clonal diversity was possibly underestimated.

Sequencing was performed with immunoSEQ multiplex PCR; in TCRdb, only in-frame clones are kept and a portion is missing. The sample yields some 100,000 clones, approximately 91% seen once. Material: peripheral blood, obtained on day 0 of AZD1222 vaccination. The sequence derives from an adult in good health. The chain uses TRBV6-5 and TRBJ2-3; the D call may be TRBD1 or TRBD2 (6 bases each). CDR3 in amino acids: CASSRTGARTDTQYF. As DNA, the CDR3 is TGTGCCAGCAGCCGGACGGGGGCACGGACAGATACGCAGTATTTT.